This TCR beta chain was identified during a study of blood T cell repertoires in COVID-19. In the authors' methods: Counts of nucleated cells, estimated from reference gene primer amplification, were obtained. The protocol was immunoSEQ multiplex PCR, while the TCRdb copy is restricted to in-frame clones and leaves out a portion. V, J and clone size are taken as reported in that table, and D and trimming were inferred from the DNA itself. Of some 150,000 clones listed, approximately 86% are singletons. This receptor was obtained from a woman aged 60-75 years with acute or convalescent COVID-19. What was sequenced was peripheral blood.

CDR3 region: CASSLRTGGSTDTQYF. Written as DNA, the CDR3 is TGCGCCAGCAGCTTGCGGACAGGGGGCTCCACAGATACGCAGTATTTT. The chain combines TRBV5-1 with TRBJ2-3; 11 nucleotides agree with TRBD1. The germline gives CDR1 SGHRS, CDR2 YFSETQ. V trimming: 1 base; J trimming: 2 bases; junction bases outside the gene matches: 3. The CDR3 consists of 16 residues.